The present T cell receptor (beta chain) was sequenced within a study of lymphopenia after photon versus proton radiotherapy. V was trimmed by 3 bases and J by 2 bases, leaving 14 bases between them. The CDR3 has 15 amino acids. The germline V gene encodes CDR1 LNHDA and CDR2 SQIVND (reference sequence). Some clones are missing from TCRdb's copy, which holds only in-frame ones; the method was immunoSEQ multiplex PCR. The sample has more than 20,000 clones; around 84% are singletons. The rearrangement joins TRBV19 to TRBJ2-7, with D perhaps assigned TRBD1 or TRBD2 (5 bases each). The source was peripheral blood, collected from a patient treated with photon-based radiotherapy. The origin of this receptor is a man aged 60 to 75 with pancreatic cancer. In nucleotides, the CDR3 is TGTGCCAGTAGTATGACGTCCGGGGCAGCCTACGAGCAGTACTTC. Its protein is CASSMTSGAAYEQYF.